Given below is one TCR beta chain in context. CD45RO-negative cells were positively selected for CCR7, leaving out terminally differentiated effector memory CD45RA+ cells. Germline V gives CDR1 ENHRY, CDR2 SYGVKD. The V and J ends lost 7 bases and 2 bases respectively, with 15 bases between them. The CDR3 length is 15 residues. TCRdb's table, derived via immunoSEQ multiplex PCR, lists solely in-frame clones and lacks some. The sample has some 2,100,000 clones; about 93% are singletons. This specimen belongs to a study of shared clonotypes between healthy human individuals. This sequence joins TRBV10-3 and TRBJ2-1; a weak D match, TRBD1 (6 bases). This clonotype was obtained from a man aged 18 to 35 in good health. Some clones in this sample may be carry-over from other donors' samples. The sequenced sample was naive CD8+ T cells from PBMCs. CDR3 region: CAIKAGTRTYNEQFF. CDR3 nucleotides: TGTGCCATCAAAGCCGGGACACGGACCTACAATGAGCAGTTCTTC.